This entry features one T cell receptor beta chain sequence. The antigen is undetermined. Repertoires were generated with immunoSEQ multiplex PCR, while TCRdb's copy carries only in-frame clones and drops some. The table records roughly 89,000 clones, about nine tenths of them present only once. This CDR3 contains 15 residues. V was pared by 7 bases and J by 1 base, with 5 bases of the junction left unmatched. From germline, CDR1 is SNHLY and CDR2 FYNNEI. The data originate from a study of graft-versus-host responses after intestinal transplantation. The origin of this receptor is a human donor who received an intestinal transplant. The sequences come from unstimulated CD4+ T cells sorted from spleen or lymph node cells, collected before intestinal transplant. The chain joins TRBV2 to TRBJ1-1, with TRBD1 identical over 11 bases. CDR3 coding DNA: TGTGCCAGCATTTGGGACAGGGGGACGAACACTGAAGCTTTCTTT. Its translation: CASIWDRGTNTEAFF.